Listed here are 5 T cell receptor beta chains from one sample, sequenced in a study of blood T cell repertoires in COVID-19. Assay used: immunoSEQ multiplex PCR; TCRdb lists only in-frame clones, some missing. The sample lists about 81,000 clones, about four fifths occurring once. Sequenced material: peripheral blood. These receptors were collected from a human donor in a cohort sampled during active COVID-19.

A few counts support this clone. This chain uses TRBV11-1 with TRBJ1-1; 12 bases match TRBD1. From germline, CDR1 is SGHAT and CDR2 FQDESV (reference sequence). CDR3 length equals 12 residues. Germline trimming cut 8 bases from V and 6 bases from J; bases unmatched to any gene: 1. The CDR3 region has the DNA TGTGCCAGCGGGACAGGGGGCCCTGAAGCTTTCTTT. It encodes CASGTGGPEAFF.

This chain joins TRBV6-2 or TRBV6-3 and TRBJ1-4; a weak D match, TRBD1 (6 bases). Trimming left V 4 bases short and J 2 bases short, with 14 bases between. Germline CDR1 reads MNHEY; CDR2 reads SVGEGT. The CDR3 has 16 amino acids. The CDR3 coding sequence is TGTGCCAGCAGTTTACAGGGCGTGGCGACTAATGAAAAACTGTTTTTT. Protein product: CASSLQGVATNEKLFF.

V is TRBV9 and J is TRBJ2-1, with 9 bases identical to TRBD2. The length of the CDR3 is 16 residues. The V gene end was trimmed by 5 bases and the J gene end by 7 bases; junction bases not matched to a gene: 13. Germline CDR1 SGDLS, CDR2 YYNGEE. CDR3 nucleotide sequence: TGTGCCAGCAGTTCGGGCGGGGGGGCCGTCAGTAATGAGCAGTTCTTC. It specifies CASSSGGGAVSNEQFF.

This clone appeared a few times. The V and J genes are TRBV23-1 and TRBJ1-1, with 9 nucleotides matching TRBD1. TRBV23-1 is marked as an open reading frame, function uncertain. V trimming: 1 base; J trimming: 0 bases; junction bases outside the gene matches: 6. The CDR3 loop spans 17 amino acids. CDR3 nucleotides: TGCGCCAGCAGTCAATTAAAGACAGGGGGAATGAACACTGAAGCTTTCTTT. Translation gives CASSQLKTGGMNTEAFF.

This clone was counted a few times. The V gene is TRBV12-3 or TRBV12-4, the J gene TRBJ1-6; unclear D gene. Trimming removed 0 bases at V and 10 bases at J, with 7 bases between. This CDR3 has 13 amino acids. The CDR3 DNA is TGTGCCAGCAGTTTAGCGAGAGGATCACCCCTCCACTTT. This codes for CASSLARGSPLHF.